This T cell receptor (beta chain) was documented in a study of shared clonotypes between healthy human individuals. CD45RO-negative, CCR7-selected cells formed the naive CD8 fraction, which excluded terminally differentiated effector memory CD45RA+ cells. Clones were read by immunoSEQ multiplex PCR, and TCRdb kept only the in-frame ones, dropping some. The table has about 2.1 million clones, roughly 95% seen once. Trimming took off 5 bases at V and 3 bases at J, with 14 bases between the two ends. CDR1 is MNHEY and CDR2 is SMNVEV in the germline V gene (reference sequence). The CDR3 extends over 14 amino acids.

Sample: naive CD8+ T cells from PBMCs. This sequence joins TRBV27 and TRBJ2-7; the D gene could be TRBD1 or TRBD2 (5 bases each). This clonotype was sampled from a man aged 18 to 29 in good health. Some clones in this sample may be carry-over from other donors' samples. The CDR3 sequence is CASSPRDARYEQYF. The CDR3 DNA follows: TGTGCCAGCAGTCCCCGGGACGCTCGCTACGAGCAGTACTTC.